These 17 T cell receptor beta chains were sequenced from one sample in a study of blood T cell repertoires in COVID-19. Using immunoSEQ multiplex PCR, the repertoire was profiled, and TCRdb retains in-frame clones only, with some absent. The sample has 300,000 to 350,000 clones; approximately 85% are singletons. The sample comprised PBMCs or T cells enriched from blood (not recorded which). Receptors were obtained from a man younger than 40 who had recovered from COVID-19.

The rearrangement joins TRBV6-4 to TRBJ1-5; tentatively, D is TRBD1 (6 bases). V shed 0 bases and J shed 6 bases, with 15 bases lying between them. The V gene's germline CDR1 is MRHNA and CDR2 SNTAGT. CDR3 length: 16 amino acids. CDR3 residues: CASSDSHRVVCQPQHF. Written as DNA, the CDR3 is TGTGCCAGCAGTGACTCTCACAGGGTGGTTTGTCAGCCCCAGCATTTT.

The V and J genes are TRBV7-8 and TRBJ2-5; a possible D gene is TRBD2 (6 bases). Germline CDR1 reads SGHVS; CDR2 reads FQNEAQ. Trimming pared 3 bases from V and 4 bases from J, leaving 12 bases between. CDR3 size: 14 residues. DNA of the CDR3: TGTGCCAGCAGCTTGGAGGGAGTGGGAGAGACCCAGTACTTC. Its translation is CASSLEGVGETQYF.

This clone was observed once. This chain connects TRBV9 to TRBJ2-1, with a possible D match to TRBD1 (6 bases). The CDR3 is 14 residues long. Trimming took off 3 bases at V and 5 bases at J, with 12 bases between the two ends. From germline, CDR1 is SGDLS and CDR2 YYNGEE. The DNA of the CDR3 is TGTGCCAGCAGCGCTACAGGGTTAAACAATGAGCAGTTCTTC. Protein sequence: CASSATGLNNEQFF.

Here the CDR3 reads CASSLNTRDTQYF. The CDR3 DNA is TGTGCCAGCAGCTTAAACACGAGGGATACGCAGTATTTT. The V call is TRBV11-1, the J call TRBJ2-3, with unresolved D. CDR1 is SGHAT and CDR2 is FQDESV in the germline V gene (reference sequence). CDR3 length equals 13 residues. V lost 2 bases and J lost 6, with 9 bases in between.

This clone appeared once. This chain joins TRBV30 and TRBJ2-3, with 9 bases that match TRBD2. With V trimmed by 5 bases and J by 7 bases, 10 bases remained unmatched. Germline V gives CDR1 GTSNPN, CDR2 SVGIG (reference sequence). This CDR3 is 14 amino acids long. CDR3: CAWEVGGGANTQYF. In DNA form, the CDR3 reads TGTGCCTGGGAGGTTGGCGGGGGGGCGAATACGCAGTATTTT.

This sequence joins TRBV7-9 and TRBJ2-1, with D perhaps TRBD2 (6 bases). The ends were cut back, 1 base at V and 4 bases at J, with 8 bases in the middle. The CDR3 extends over 14 amino acids. Looked up from germline, CDR1 is SEHNR and CDR2 is FQNEAQ (reference sequence). The CDR3 DNA reads as TGTGCCAGCAGCTTAGGTGGGGGGTACAATGAGCAGTTCTTC. Residues: CASSLGGGYNEQFF.

The chain joins TRBV6-6 to TRBJ1-2; no firm D call. V was clipped by 1 base and J by 8 bases, with 5 bases between them. This CDR3 is built from 11 residues. Germline V CDR1 and CDR2: MNHNY, SVGAGI (reference sequence). Written as DNA, the CDR3 is TGTGCCAGCAGTTACTTGGAGGGCTACACCTTC. This sequence encodes CASSYLEGYTF.

The chain recombines TRBV29-1 with TRBJ1-4; TRBD1 matches at 10 bases. Trimming cost V 7 bases and J 5 bases; bases outside gene matches: 4. CDR3 length: 13 amino acids. The germline V gene has CDR1 SQVTM and CDR2 ANQGSEA. CDR3 sequence: CSASDRGNEKLFF. Here the CDR3 DNA reads TGCAGCGCCTCGGACAGGGGGAATGAAAAACTGTTTTTT.

The chain's CDR3 is CASSLRLRGGVNEQFF. Written as DNA, the CDR3 is TGTGCCAGCAGCTTGCGATTGCGGGGGGGCGTCAATGAGCAGTTCTTC. This chain joins TRBV5-6 and TRBJ2-1; TRBD2 agrees at 9 bases. CDR1 and CDR2 (germline): SGHDT, YYEEEE. The CDR3 has 16 residues. Germline trimming cut 1 base from V and 6 bases from J; bases unmatched to any gene: 8.

This clone has a single count. In nucleotides, the CDR3 is TGCGCCAGCAGCCTAGGGGACTACTACGAGCAGTACTTC. It yields the protein CASSLGDYYEQYF. The rearrangement joins TRBV5-1 to TRBJ2-7; 7 bases are shared with TRBD2. The CDR3 has 13 amino acids. Germline-derived CDR1 and CDR2 are SGHRS and YFSETQ. V shed 4 bases and J 3 bases; nucleotides not matched to a gene: 4.

The rearrangement links TRBV3-1 (or the pseudogene TRBV3-2) to TRBJ1-2, with TRBD1 identical over 7 bases. The CDR3 extends over 14 amino acids. V was clipped by 4 bases and J by 7 bases; unmatched bases: 9. CDR1 is LGHDT and CDR2 is YNNKEL in the germline V gene (reference sequence). DNA of the CDR3: TGTGCCAGCAGCCCCAAACAGGGGTCTGGTGGCTACACCTTC. It specifies CASSPKQGSGGYTF.

This clone was recorded at least ten times. V is TRBV7-9 and J is TRBJ2-5; tentative D call: TRBD2 (7 bases). Per germline, CDR1 SEHNR and CDR2 FQNEAQ (reference sequence). The CDR3 loop spans 15 amino acids. V lost 5 bases, J lost 0 bases, and 13 bases lay in between. CDR3 DNA: TGTGCCAGCAGCAGAGGGGGGGCCTACCAAGAGACCCAGTACTTC. Amino acids: CASSRGGAYQETQYF.

This clone was detected once. This chain joins TRBV21-1 and TRBJ2-1; the DNA was not compared with TRBD2, the D call given in the table. TRBV21-1 is a documented pseudogene. CDR3 length: 19 residues. CDR3 protein: CASSKGLAGGPHSYNEQFF. The CDR3 nucleotides read TGTGCCAGCAGCAAAGGTCTAGCGGGGGGGCCGCATTCCTACAATGAGCAGTTCTTC.

The chain carries TRBV5-6 and TRBJ1-1; 7 nucleotides agree with TRBD1. This CDR3 comprises 14 residues. After removal of 4 bases from V and 3 bases from J, the junction contained 6 bases not matched to a gene. Looked up from germline, CDR1 is SGHDT and CDR2 is YYEEEE. The chain's CDR3 is CASSDRQGHTEAFF. In nucleotides, the CDR3 is TGTGCCAGCAGCGACCGACAGGGACACACTGAAGCTTTCTTT.

This chain connects TRBV9 to TRBJ2-1; D remains unclear. CDR1 is SGDLS and CDR2 is YYNGEE in the germline V gene. With 0 bases removed from V and 0 bases from J, the gap between germline ends came to 10 bases. This CDR3 has 16 residues. The CDR3 coding sequence is TGTGCCAGCAGCGTAGCTACGGGTGGCTCCTACAATGAGCAGTTCTTC. It translates to CASSVATGGSYNEQFF.

The chain is built from TRBV11-2 and TRBJ2-7; 11 nucleotides line up with TRBD2. The germline gives CDR1 SGHAT, CDR2 FQNNGV. The CDR3 has 17 amino acids. V gave up 1 base and J gave up 3 bases; unmatched junction bases: 8. In DNA, the CDR3 is TGTGCCAGCAGCTTAGGAGTGACTAGCGGGGTTCTCTACGAGCAGTACTTC. Residues: CASSLGVTSGVLYEQYF.

The rearrangement uses TRBV5-1 and TRBJ2-5; the D gene is possibly TRBD2 (5 bases). V was cut by 8 bases and J by 5 bases, with 22 bases left in between. Germline V gene lookup returns CDR1 SGHRS and CDR2 YFSETQ. The CDR3 is 15 amino acids. The CDR3 region is CASSPGIRLLETQYF. The CDR3 DNA reads as TGCGCCAGTTCCCCGGGGATTAGGTTGTTGGAGACCCAGTACTTC.